The rows below give T cell receptor beta chains drawn from one sample of a study of T cells in Graves' hyperthyroidism and ophthalmopathy. TCRdb redid the calling of the multiplex PCR reads with MiXCR, one entry per CDR3 protein. The data show some 490,000 distinct CDR3 sequences, 16% seen once. Sequenced: blood. These receptors came from a woman in her thirties with Graves' ophthalmopathy. Both conserved end residues are part of each CDR3. The D gene is left open where the match is weak. Size tells how often a clone was seen (once, few, many) or the class of an expanded clone, and some rows leave it out.

D	V	size	J	CDR3	DNA
-	TRBV6-2/TRBV6-3	few	TRBJ1-2	CASRTSSGYGYTF	TGTGCCAGCAGAACATCTTCTGGGTATGGCTACACCTTC
-	TRBV6-1	few	TRBJ2-5	CASQGVAGETQYF	TGTGCCAGCCAGGGAGTAGCTGGAGAGACCCAGTACTTC
TRBD2	TRBV7-3	-	TRBJ2-1	CASSKGTSGIYNEQFF	TGTGCCAGCAGCAAAGGGACTAGCGGGATCTACAATGAGCAGTTCTTC
TRBD2	TRBV12-3/TRBV12-4	many	TRBJ2-1	CASTRLAGYNEQFF	TGTGCCAGCACCCGACTAGCGGGTTACAATGAGCAGTTCTTC
-	TRBV20-1	-	TRBJ1-4	CSARAFRGGEANEKLFF	TGCAGTGCTAGAGCTTTCAGGGGAGGGGAAGCTAATGAAAAACTGTTTTTT
-	TRBV3-1	many	TRBJ1-2	CASSQDQGFDGYTF	TGTGCCAGCAGCCAAGATCAGGGCTTCGATGGCTACACCTTC
-	TRBV4-3	-	TRBJ2-7	CASSQDRGGRNEQYF	TGCGCCAGCAGCCAAGATAGAGGGGGAAGGAACGAGCAGTACTTC
-	TRBV19	-	TRBJ1-4	CASNNAGVNEKLFF	TGTGCCAGTAACAACGCGGGGGTTAATGAAAAACTGTTTTTT
TRBD2	TRBV20-1	-	TRBJ2-1	CSARGLAGVAEQFF	TGCAGTGCTAGAGGGTTAGCGGGAGTGGCTGAGCAGTTCTTC
TRBD1	TRBV5-1	many	TRBJ2-7	CASSNPGQGYEQYF	TGCGCCAGCAGCAACCCGGGACAGGGATACGAGCAGTACTTC
TRBD2	TRBV2	many	TRBJ2-3	CAVISGGGNTQYF	TGTGCCGTCATATCGGGAGGGGGAAATACGCAGTATTTT
-	TRBV2	few	TRBJ2-7	CASKRFSEQYF	TGTGCCAGCAAACGGTTTAGTGAGCAGTACTTC
-	TRBV28	many	TRBJ2-7	CASRGTPYTSEQYF	TGTGCCAGCAGGGGGACACCGTACACGAGTGAGCAGTACTTC
TRBD2	TRBV9	-	TRBJ2-7	CASSVASSGTSYEQYF	TGTGCCAGCAGCGTAGCTTCTAGCGGGACCTCCTACGAGCAGTACTTC
-	TRBV19	-	TRBJ1-4	CASSPGLSNEKLFF	TGTGCCAGTAGTCCCGGCCTCTCTAATGAAAAACTGTTTTTT
TRBD2	TRBV5-1	-	TRBJ2-7	CASSPGTSGRRGEQYF	TGCGCCAGCAGCCCCGGGACTAGCGGGAGAAGGGGCGAGCAGTACTTC
-	TRBV5-5	few	TRBJ1-1	CASSFHTLEAFF	TGTGCCAGCAGCTTCCACACTTTAGAAGCTTTCTTT
-	TRBV27	few	TRBJ2-7	CASSTLSGYEQYF	TGTGCCAGCAGTACGTTAAGCGGCTACGAGCAGTACTTC
-	TRBV5-1	-	TRBJ1-5	CEKRARGTQPQHF	TGCGAAAAAAGAGCGAGGGGGACTCAGCCCCAGCATTTT
-	TRBV28	many	TRBJ1-1	CASSFGQRLPNTEAFF	TGTGCCAGCAGTTTCGGACAGAGACTCCCGAACACTGAAGCTTTCTTT
TRBD2	TRBV6-1	many	TRBJ2-1	CASSDGTSGSHEQFF	TGTGCCAGCAGTGATGGGACTAGCGGGAGCCATGAGCAGTTCTTC
-	TRBV11-1	many	TRBJ2-1	CASSSPEYNEQFF	TGTGCCAGCAGCTCCCCTGAATACAATGAGCAGTTCTTC
-	TRBV2	-	TRBJ2-1	CAGLDNEQFF	TGTGCCGGCTTAGACAATGAGCAGTTCTTC
-	TRBV6-2/TRBV6-3	-	TRBJ2-3	CASSPGQYSTDTQYF	TGTGCCAGCAGTCCCGGACAGTACAGCACAGATACGCAGTATTTT
TRBD2	TRBV18	few	TRBJ2-2	CASSLSSGTSGIQTGELFF	TGTGCCAGCTCACTGTCATCCGGGACTAGCGGGATACAGACCGGGGAGCTGTTTTTT
-	TRBV9	many	TRBJ1-1	CASSVATPTTEAFF	TGTGCCAGCAGCGTAGCTACACCGACCACTGAAGCTTTCTTT
-	TRBV20-1	-	TRBJ2-3	CSAGVLADTQYF	TGCAGTGCAGGGGTCCTCGCAGATACGCAGTATTTT
-	TRBV6-1	many	TRBJ1-1	CASSEYYEVANTEAFF	TGTGCCAGCAGTGAATATTACGAGGTTGCGAACACTGAAGCTTTCTTT
TRBD1	TRBV30	many	TRBJ2-5	CACRGTANQETQYF	TGTGCCTGTAGAGGGACAGCAAATCAAGAGACCCAGTACTTC
-	TRBV19	-	TRBJ2-1	CASSPSLGHEQFF	TGTGCCAGTAGTCCCTCTCTAGGCCATGAGCAGTTCTTC
-	TRBV11-2	many	TRBJ2-3	CASSLELVEGTDTQYF	TGTGCCAGCAGCTTAGAATTAGTTGAGGGAACAGATACGCAGTATTTT
TRBD1	TRBV27	many	TRBJ1-1	CASSGQGLPEAFF	TGTGCCAGCAGCGGACAGGGTTTGCCTGAAGCTTTCTTT
TRBD2	TRBV7-7	-	TRBJ2-5	CASSLEPSGTPMQETQYF	TGTGCCAGCAGCTTAGAGCCTAGCGGGACACCAATGCAAGAGACCCAGTACTTC
-	TRBV11-3	many	TRBJ2-5	CASSLRRGQETQYF	TGTGCCAGCAGCTTAAGGCGGGGGCAGGAGACCCAGTACTTC
TRBD2	TRBV10-1	-	TRBJ2-5	CASSELPGLAGLETQYF	TGCGCCAGCAGTGAGTTACCGGGACTAGCGGGTTTAGAGACCCAGTACTTC
-	TRBV7-3	few	TRBJ1-6	CASSRTGYGSPLHF	TGTGCCAGCAGCCGTACAGGGTACGGTTCACCCCTCCACTTT
TRBD2	TRBV6-2/TRBV6-3	-	TRBJ2-7	CASSISGTYNEQYF	TGTGCCAGCAGCATTAGCGGGACGTACAATGAGCAGTACTTC
TRBD2	TRBV5-1	many	TRBJ2-1	CASTLVGGRAGYNEQFF	TGCGCCAGCACCCTGGTGGGCGGGAGGGCCGGTTACAATGAGCAGTTCTTC
TRBD1	TRBV19	-	TRBJ2-2	CASSPGTGSFTDTGELFF	TGTGCCAGTAGTCCCGGGACAGGGAGTTTTACGGACACCGGGGAGCTGTTTTTT
-	TRBV7-9	few	TRBJ2-5	CASSLKQIEETQYF	TGTGCCAGCAGCTTAAAACAGATCGAGGAGACCCAGTACTTC
TRBD1	TRBV28	many	TRBJ1-4	CASSRYAGGEKLFF	TGTGCCAGCAGCCGATACGCAGGGGGCGAAAAACTGTTTTTT
-	TRBV3-1	many	TRBJ2-5	CASSHRAGQETQYF	TGTGCCAGCAGCCACCGTGCAGGGCAAGAGACCCAGTACTTC
-	TRBV6-1	-	TRBJ2-5	CASSGGGAPNF	TGTGCCAGCAGTGGAGGTGGGGCTCCCAACTTC
-	TRBV5-6	many	TRBJ2-7	CASSRYSYEQYF	TGTGCCAGCTCGCGGTATTCCTACGAGCAGTACTTC
TRBD1	TRBV19	-	TRBJ2-7	CASTDQGDAYEQYF	TGTGCCAGTACCGACCAGGGGGATGCCTACGAGCAGTACTTC
-	TRBV18	many	TRBJ1-1	CASSLGAGHSDTEAFF	TGTGCCAGCTCACTTGGTGCGGGGCATTCGGACACTGAAGCTTTCTTT
-	TRBV15	-	TRBJ2-3	CATSGDDTSTDTQYF	TGTGCCACCAGCGGAGATGATACTAGCACAGATACGCAGTATTTT
-	TRBV28	-	TRBJ2-2	CASKRGHRLRSGELFF	TGTGCCAGCAAACGCGGACATCGGTTAAGGTCCGGGGAGCTGTTTTTT
TRBD1	TRBV5-1	-	TRBJ2-5	CASSWGQAKETQYF	TGCGCCAGCAGCTGGGGACAGGCGAAAGAGACCCAGTACTTC
-	TRBV11-2	many	TRBJ2-1	CASSLGHNSYNEQFF	TGTGCCAGCAGCTTAGGGCACAACTCCTACAATGAGCAGTTCTTC
-	TRBV28	many	TRBJ2-7	CASSLSPKRGVGVVYEQYF	TGTGCCAGCAGTTTATCCCCCAAGAGAGGGGTAGGGGTTGTTTACGAGCAGTACTTC
TRBD2	TRBV7-3	few	TRBJ2-2	CASSPIAGGNGELFF	TGTGCCAGCAGCCCGATAGCGGGAGGGAACGGGGAGCTGTTTTTT
-	TRBV6-1	-	TRBJ2-7	CANRETLSYEQYF	TGTGCCAACAGAGAAACCCTATCCTACGAGCAGTACTTC
TRBD1	TRBV19	few	TRBJ2-3	CASRTGVAGTDTQYF	TGTGCCAGTAGGACAGGGGTCGCGGGCACAGATACGCAGTATTTT
-	TRBV6-1	-	TRBJ2-3	CASRQDARGDTQYF	TGTGCCAGCAGGCAGGATGCCAGGGGTGATACGCAGTATTTT
TRBD2	TRBV27	many	TRBJ2-2	CASSLLGLAGGPTGELFF	TGTGCCAGCAGTTTACTCGGACTAGCGGGAGGTCCGACCGGGGAGCTGTTTTTT
-	TRBV19	-	TRBJ2-3	CASSIGRTDTQYF	TGTGCCAGTAGTATAGGCAGGACAGATACGCAGTATTTT
-	TRBV19	-	TRBJ2-2	CASTVSGTGELFF	TGTGCCAGTACGGTTAGCGGCACCGGGGAGCTGTTTTTT